One sample yielded the 24 T cell receptor beta chains listed below, sequenced in a study of type 1 regulatory T cells. Via MiXCR, TCRdb re-called the reads, giving one row per CDR3 protein. The repertoire has about 69,000 distinct CDR3 sequences, about a fifth of them found once; the top ten carry less than 10%. Findings of the study overall: Compared with non-Tr1 cells, Tr1 cells showed a narrower TCR repertoire.

No antigen has been identified for these receptors. Sequenced: cultured type 1 regulatory T (Tr1) cells, either the whole culture or a sorted fraction (not recorded which). The receptors originated from a human donor in good health.

By its share, this clonotype is medium-sized. The chain carries TRBV7-2 and TRBJ2-7, with D possibly matching TRBD2 (5 bases). The CDR3 extends over 12 amino acids. V lost 1 base and J lost 6, with 7 bases in between. The germline CDR1 and CDR2 sequences are SGHTA and FQGNSA. CDR3 protein: CASSLDSAEQYF. CDR3 bases: TGTGCCAGCAGCTTAGATAGCGCCGAGCAGTACTTC.

This clonotype has just a few counts. This chain connects TRBV29-1 to TRBJ2-7; TRBD2 matches 9 bases. The length of the CDR3 is 12 residues. V was pared by 6 bases and J by 2 bases, with 2 bases of the junction left unmatched. CDR1 and CDR2 (germline): SQVTM, ANQGSEA. CDR3 sequence reads: CSVRLAAYEQYF. The CDR3, as DNA: TGCAGCGTCCGACTAGCGGCCTACGAGCAGTACTTC.

This clonotype was seen a handful of times. This chain uses TRBV7-3 with TRBJ2-1; no firm D call. The CDR3 has 13 residues. Germline lookup yields CDR1 SGHTA and CDR2 FQGTGA. V lost 5 bases and J 5 bases, leaving 10 bases between the germline ends. The CDR3, as DNA: TGTGCCAGCAGCGAGGCCCGGAACAATGAGCAGTTCTTC. Translation gives CASSEARNNEQFF. Variable domain in full (rest from reference TRBV7-3 and TRBJ2-1): GAGVSQTPSNKVTEKGKYVELRCDPISGHTALYWYRQSLGQGPEFLIYFQGTGAADDSGLPNDRFFAVRPEGSVSTLKIQRTERGDSAVYLCASSEARNNEQFFGPGTRLTVL.

This rearrangement joins TRBV20-1 to TRBJ1-2; D gene ambiguous. CDR3 length equals 9 residues. V was shortened by 6 bases and J by 8 bases, with 7 bases between the two germline ends. CDR1 DFQATT and CDR2 SNEGSKA come from the germline V gene (reference sequence). CDR3 protein: CSAVSGYTF. CDR3 nucleotides: TGCAGTGCCGTCAGCGGCTACACCTTC.

This clonotype was counted a few times. The gene calls are TRBV19 and TRBJ1-5; perhaps TRBD1 as D (6 bases). V lost 3 bases to trimming and J lost 4 bases, with 13 bases between them. Germline V lookup: CDR1 LNHDA, CDR2 SQIVND (reference sequence). The CDR3 is made up of 15 amino acids. The CDR3 loop reads CASSISGAPNQPQHF. CDR3 sequence (DNA): TGTGCCAGTAGTATTTCAGGGGCTCCTAATCAGCCCCAGCATTTT.

CDR3 sequence: CASADRGWGETQYF. CDR3 in DNA: TGTGCCAGCGCCGACAGGGGCTGGGGAGAGACCCAGTACTTC. This chain joins TRBV2 and TRBJ2-7; 8 bases are shared with TRBD1. The J call may be incorrect, as the DNA end agrees better with TRBJ2-5. CDR1 is SNHLY, CDR2 FYNNEI, per germline. CDR3 size: 14 residues.

V is TRBV11-2 and J is TRBJ2-1; the D gene is possibly TRBD1 (6 bases). The CDR3 spans 13 residues. Trimming left V 5 bases short and J 7 bases short, with 12 bases between. Per the germline V gene, CDR1 is SGHAT and CDR2 is FQNNGV. In nucleotides, the CDR3 is TGTGCCAGCAGCCAGGGACATGGGAATGAGCAGTTCTTC. It yields the protein CASSQGHGNEQFF.

This clonotype occurred a few times. The chain uses TRBV29-1 and TRBJ2-1, with TRBD2 as a possible D gene (6 bases). V was trimmed by 6 bases and J by 7 bases, leaving 7 bases between them. Per the germline V gene, CDR1 is SQVTM and CDR2 is ANQGSEA. The CDR3 runs 10 residues. In nucleotides, the CDR3 is TGCAGCGTCGGGAGAAATGAGCAGTTCTTC. Its protein product is CSVGRNEQFF.

As for this clonotype: Germline is not matched at one junction end, which may reflect a read error. The rearrangement uses TRBV3-1 and TRBJ2-3, with D perhaps TRBD2 (5 bases). The CDR3 runs to 14 residues. Germline V gives CDR1 LGHDT, CDR2 YNNKEL (reference sequence). Here the CDR3 reads CASSQDPTRDTLYF. The CDR3 DNA is TGTGCCAGCAGCCAAGATCCAACCCGGGATACGCTGTATTTT.

The chain employs TRBV11-2 and TRBJ1-1, with 9 positions matching TRBD1. From germline, CDR1 is SGHAT and CDR2 FQNNGV. J gave up 4 bases and V 5 bases, and 8 bases lay outside the gene matches. The CDR3 covers 15 residues. CDR3 in amino acids: CASSARQGVTTEAFF. The DNA for the CDR3 is TGTGCCAGCAGCGCCCGACAGGGGGTGACCACTGAAGCTTTCTTT.

This clonotype was seen many times. V and J are TRBV5-1 and TRBJ2-2, with TRBD2 matching over 7 bases. The J segment lost 2 bases and the V segment lost 1 base, leaving 2 bases of the junction unmatched. CDR1 and CDR2 (germline): SGHRS, YFSETQ. This CDR3 has 15 amino acids. This CDR3 is CASSLSGINTGELFF. The CDR3 nucleotides read TGCGCCAGCAGCTTGAGCGGGATCAACACCGGGGAGCTGTTTTTT.

In this sample, this clonotype turned up once. A clone one base away is much larger, so this may be a read error. The genes are TRBV7-9 and TRBJ2-1, with TRBD2 matching over 8 bases. CDR1 and CDR2 from the germline V gene are SEHNR and FQNEAQ (reference sequence). The CDR3 is 14 residues long. The DNA for the CDR3 is TGTGCCAGCAGCCGGGGGGGGTCCTACAATGAGCAGCTCTTC. Translation gives CASSRGGSYNEQLF.

Of note for this clonotype: One junction end does not reproduce the germline sequence, and a read error may be involved. This chain connects TRBV16 to TRBJ1-1, with D unresolved. Germline lookup yields CDR1 KGHSY and CDR2 FQNENV. This CDR3 comprises 13 residues. CDR3 in amino acids: CASSQSQRVIRDF. In DNA, the CDR3 is TGTGCCAGCAGCCAATCCCAGCGGGTTATAAGGGACTTT.

Ten or more counts support this clonotype. CDR3 coding DNA: TGTGCCAGCAGCTCTGGACCCGGGGGTAACTATGGCTACACCTTC. Residues: CASSSGPGGNYGYTF. The V and J genes are TRBV5-6 and TRBJ1-2; D might be TRBD1 (5 bases). V was pared by 3 bases and J by 1 base, with 13 bases between. The CDR3 has 15 amino acids. Germline CDR1 SGHDT, CDR2 YYEEEE.

This clonotype came up many times. J is TRBJ2-1 and V is TRBV5-1, with TRBD2 matching over 8 bases. Unmatched junction bases numbered 7, after V lost 3 bases and J lost 5 bases. Germline loops: CDR1 SGHRS, CDR2 YFSETQ. The CDR3 covers 15 residues. CDR3 bases: TGCGCCAGCAGCTCCGCGGGAGGCCATCACAATGAGCAGTTCTTC. It specifies CASSSAGGHHNEQFF. Combining the CDR3 with reference TRBV5-1 and TRBJ2-1 gives the whole variable domain KAGVTQTPRYLIKTRGQQVTLSCSPISGHRSVSWYQQTPGQGLQFLFEYFSETQRNKGNFPGRFSGRQFSNSRSEMNVSTLELGDSALYLCASSSAGGHHNEQFFGPGTRLTVL.

In this sample, this clonotype turned up a few times. In DNA form, the CDR3 reads TGTGCCAGCAGCAACAACGGGAGGTCCGGGGAGCTGTTTTTT. It yields the protein CASSNNGRSGELFF. This chain uses TRBV7-2 with TRBJ2-2, with 7 positions matching TRBD2. This CDR3 has 14 residues. J lost 6 bases, V lost 5 bases, and 6 bases had no gene match. Germline loops: CDR1 SGHTA, CDR2 FQGNSA.

This clonotype was recorded many times. This chain connects TRBV6-6 to TRBJ2-1; D possibly corresponds to TRBD2 (6 bases). V was trimmed by 6 bases and J by 0 bases, leaving 12 bases between them. The CDR3 has 15 amino acids. Germline lookup yields CDR1 MNHNY and CDR2 SVGAGI (reference sequence). CDR3: CASRAEGGSYNEQFF. The CDR3 region has the DNA TGTGCCAGCAGGGCCGAGGGAGGCTCCTACAATGAGCAGTTCTTC.

This clonotype was recorded many times. CDR3 amino acids: CASSVAAQGNTIYF. The DNA for the CDR3 is TGTGCCAGCAGCGTAGCCGCCCAAGGAAACACCATATATTTT. This chain links TRBV9 with TRBJ1-3; no definite D call. The CDR3 contains 14 residues. CDR1 and CDR2 (germline): SGDLS, YYNGEE. V was trimmed by 0 bases and J by 4 bases, leaving 8 bases between them.

This clonotype was seen a handful of times. The chain links TRBV5-1 to TRBJ2-7, with D perhaps TRBD1 or TRBD2 (7 bases each). V dropped 3 bases and J dropped 7 bases, with 14 bases sitting between them. The CDR3 consists of 13 residues. Germline lookup yields CDR1 SGHRS and CDR2 YFSETQ. In nucleotides, the CDR3 is TGCGCCAGCAGCTCCCGACAGGGAGGGGAGCAGTACTTC. The encoded protein is CASSSRQGGEQYF.

This clonotype occurred a few times. The rearrangement links TRBV5-1 to TRBJ2-5; 7 bases align to TRBD2. From germline, CDR1 is SGHRS and CDR2 YFSETQ. J lost 0 bases, V lost 7 bases, and 3 bases had no gene match. The CDR3 consists of 13 residues. The CDR3 loop is CASAGANQETQYF. The CDR3 DNA sequence: TGCGCCAGCGCGGGAGCCAACCAAGAGACCCAGTACTTC.

This clonotype was recorded only once. The rearrangement joins TRBV29-1 to TRBJ1-2; D remains unclear. The germline CDR1 and CDR2 sequences are SQVTM and ANQGSEA. The length of the CDR3 is 13 residues. The V end lost 4 bases, the J end lost 7 bases, and 16 bases lay between the germline ends. CDR3 loop: CSVATTPASGYTF. The CDR3 DNA reads TGCAGCGTTGCGACCACCCCCGCGAGTGGCTACACCTTC.

CDR3 sequence reads: CSAREGAANEKLFF. The CDR3 DNA follows: TGCAGTGCTAGAGAAGGCGCAGCAAATGAAAAACTGTTTTTT. V is TRBV20-1 and J is TRBJ1-4; no clear D. Per the germline V gene, CDR1 is DFQATT and CDR2 is SNEGSKA (reference sequence). V dropped 0 bases and J dropped 5 bases, with 10 bases sitting between them. The CDR3 consists of 14 residues.

The chain carries TRBV20-1 and TRBJ2-7; no clear D. CDR3 size: 12 residues. Trimming removed 1 base at V and 0 bases at J, with 4 bases between. CDR1 is DFQATT, CDR2 SNEGSKA, per germline (reference sequence). Written as DNA, the CDR3 is TGCAGTGCTAGAGGGGACTCCTACGAGCAGTACTTC. Translated: CSARGDSYEQYF.

Turning to this clonotype: Because it lacks the conserved phenylalanine or tryptophan at the end, this CDR3 is likely a read error. The gene calls are TRBV28 and TRBJ2-3, with 8 nucleotides matching TRBD1. The assigned J gene may be wrong: the sequence end matches TRBJ1-1 better. CDR1 is MDHEN, CDR2 SYDVKM, per germline. The CDR3 loop spans 15 amino acids. CDR3: CASTTQGGRRTEAFS. The CDR3 bases are TGTGCCAGCACCACACAGGGGGGCCGAAGGACTGAAGCTTTCTCT.